A selection of T cell receptor beta chains follows, all from one sample in a study of identical twins. TCRdb used MiXCR to reprocess the 5' RACE reads, holding one entry per CDR3 protein. This table holds roughly 290,000 distinct CDR3 sequences, 7.5% to 9.5% found once. These same data were also listed under a study on yellow fever vaccine responses in identical twins.

Sequencing was performed on CD8+ T cells sorted from blood. The origin of the receptors is a young woman in good health. Each CDR3 is given with its conserved first and last residue. The D gene is left open where the match is weak. Clone size is shown for a subset of rows, as once, few, many or a class of expanded clone.

TRBD2	many	TRBV7-2	17	TRBJ2-3	CASSLPRLGSGGDTQYF	TGTGCCAGCAGTTTACCTCGACTCGGTAGCGGGGGGGATACGCAGTATTTT
.	many	TRBV7-9	13	TRBJ1-1	CASSPWMNTEAFF	TGTGCCAGCAGCCCATGGATGAACACTGAAGCTTTCTTT
.	.	TRBV6-5	16	TRBJ2-2	CASSYYGRSNTGELFF	TGTGCCAGCAGTTACTATGGGAGGTCGAACACCGGGGAGCTGTTTTTT
.	.	TRBV18	12	TRBJ2-1	CASSRSGDEQFF	TGTGCCAGCTCACGGTCCGGGGACGAGCAGTTCTTC
.	few	TRBV30	13	TRBJ2-4	CAWSVPAKNIQYF	TGTGCCTGGAGTGTTCCAGCCAAAAACATTCAGTACTTC
TRBD1	few	TRBV4-3	15	TRBJ2-7	CASSPRQGDLNEQYF	TGCGCCAGCAGCCCCCGACAGGGAGATCTCAACGAGCAGTACTTC
.	.	TRBV30	13	TRBJ1-1	CAWSFPAGTEAFF	TGTGCCTGGAGTTTCCCGGCTGGCACTGAAGCTTTCTTT
.	few	TRBV24-1	14	TRBJ2-5	CATSDFGGQETQYF	TGTGCCACCAGTGATTTCGGTGGACAAGAGACCCAGTACTTC
.	many	TRBV6-2/TRBV6-3	15	TRBJ2-1	CASRIRRDTYNEQFF	TGTGCCAGCAGGATCCGCCGGGACACTTACAATGAGCAGTTCTTC
.	few	TRBV7-9	14	TRBJ2-7	CASSLGPWGDEQYF	TGTGCCAGCAGCTTGGGACCCTGGGGGGACGAGCAGTACTTC
.	.	TRBV5-1	13	TRBJ2-1	CASSWRTNNEQFF	TGCGCCAGCAGCTGGCGGACTAACAATGAGCAGTTCTTC
.	many	TRBV11-2	13	TRBJ2-2	CASSLERTWELFF	TGTGCCAGCAGCTTAGAACGGACCTGGGAGCTGTTTTTT
TRBD2	few	TRBV20-1	16	TRBJ2-1	CSAHASGGRGGNEQFF	TGCAGTGCGCACGCTAGCGGGGGCAGGGGAGGCAATGAGCAGTTCTTC
TRBD2	many	TRBV20-1	13	TRBJ2-7	CSARLAGVYEQYF	TGCAGTGCCCGACTAGCGGGAGTCTACGAGCAGTACTTC
TRBD1	.	TRBV19	17	TRBJ2-3	CASRVGAGTGFADTQYF	TGTGCCAGTAGGGTCGGGGCCGGGACAGGCTTTGCAGATACGCAGTATTTT
TRBD2	many	TRBV29-1	14	TRBJ2-1	CSVEGTSGPNEQFF	TGCAGCGTTGAGGGGACTAGCGGCCCAAATGAGCAGTTCTTC
.	few	TRBV29-1	14	TRBJ1-6	CSVEMGGVNSPLHF	TGCAGCGTTGAAATGGGCGGGGTAAATTCACCCCTCCACTTT
TRBD1	many	TRBV9	18	TRBJ2-6	CASSVGGDSPLVANVLTF	TGTGCCAGCAGCGTAGGTGGGGACAGCCCTTTAGTGGCCAACGTCCTGACTTTC
.	.	TRBV29-1	13	TRBJ1-1	CSAHGYLNTEAFF	TGCAGCGCACATGGTTATTTGAACACTGAAGCTTTCTTT
.	many	TRBV10-3	14	TRBJ2-3	CAIRSEVDPDTQYF	TGTGCCATCCGGAGTGAAGTCGATCCAGATACGCAGTATTTT
TRBD1	.	TRBV9	17	TRBJ2-3	CASSPTMDRGKTDTQYF	TGTGCCAGCAGCCCAACGATGGACAGGGGGAAAACAGATACGCAGTATTTT
.	.	TRBV2	14	TRBJ2-7	CASSESAADYEQYF	TGTGCCAGCAGTGAATCAGCGGCAGACTACGAGCAGTACTTC
TRBD1	.	TRBV6-2/TRBV6-3	21	TRBJ2-2	CASTPSPIRKSTGAHTGELFF	TGTGCCAGCACCCCGTCTCCCATCCGAAAGTCAACAGGGGCCCACACCGGGGAGCTGTTTTTT
TRBD2	.	TRBV7-2	15	TRBJ2-7	CASSSLGLANHEQYF	TGTGCCAGCAGCTCCCTTGGACTAGCGAATCACGAGCAGTACTTC
.	.	TRBV29-1	10	TRBJ2-1	CSVEYNEQFF	TGCAGCGTTGAATACAATGAGCAGTTCTTC
.	few	TRBV7-9	14	TRBJ2-5	CASSPRLAEETQYF	TGTGCCAGCAGCCCACGGCTAGCAGAAGAGACCCAGTACTTC
TRBD2	many	TRBV29-1	13	TRBJ2-1	CSVSGGIYNEQFF	TGCAGCGTTTCGGGAGGGATCTACAATGAGCAGTTCTTC
.	few	TRBV10-3	15	TRBJ2-6	CAISEIRVGANVLTF	TGTGCCATCAGTGAGATCAGGGTTGGGGCCAACGTCCTGACTTTC
TRBD1	few	TRBV28	17	TRBJ2-7	CASSEYLLNRGSYEQYF	TGTGCCAGCAGTGAATACCTCTTAAACAGGGGCTCCTACGAGCAGTACTTC
.	.	TRBV11-2	16	TRBJ2-7	CASSPAPGGNYHEQYF	TGTGCCAGCAGCCCCGCCCCGGGCGGGAATTACCACGAGCAGTACTTC
.	.	TRBV2	15	TRBJ2-1	CASSDANLGFYEQFF	TGTGCCAGCAGTGACGCCAATTTGGGATTCTATGAGCAGTTCTTC
.	.	TRBV11-2	14	TRBJ2-3	CASSFFSSTDTQYF	TGTGCCAGCAGCTTCTTCAGTTCCACAGATACGCAGTATTTT
TRBD1	few	TRBV2	16	TRBJ2-3	CASSEVYRGGTDTQYF	TGTGCCAGCAGTGAGGTCTACAGGGGTGGAACAGATACGCAGTATTTT
.	.	TRBV7-2	14	TRBJ1-1	CASSLVPDDTEAFF	TGTGCCAGCAGCTTAGTCCCGGATGACACTGAAGCTTTCTTT
.	few	TRBV4-1	15	TRBJ2-3	CASSHLERPGDTQYF	TGCGCCAGCAGCCACCTTGAGAGACCGGGAGATACGCAGTATTTT
TRBD2	few	TRBV28	15	TRBJ2-5	CASSLRASGRETQYF	TGTGCCAGCAGTTTAAGGGCTAGCGGGAGAGAGACCCAGTACTTC
TRBD2	few	TRBV5-4	16	TRBJ2-3	CASSPSRGLGIDTQYF	TGTGCCAGCAGCCCTAGTAGGGGACTAGGGATAGATACGCAGTATTTT
.	few	TRBV7-9	13	TRBJ2-1	CASSLVGGDEQFF	TGTGCCAGCAGCTTAGTAGGAGGGGATGAGCAGTTCTTC
.	many	TRBV29-1	12	TRBJ2-1	CSVEPLYNEQFF	TGCAGCGTTGAACCCCTCTACAATGAGCAGTTCTTC
TRBD2	few	TRBV20-1	15	TRBJ2-7	CSARDQAGGLYEQYF	TGCAGTGCTAGAGATCAGGCGGGGGGGCTCTACGAGCAGTACTTC
.	many	TRBV5-5	12	TRBJ2-7	CASTMADYEQYF	TGTGCCAGCACCATGGCCGACTACGAGCAGTACTTC
.	.	TRBV9	16	TRBJ1-6	CASSPTGDPYNSPLHF	TGTGCCAGCAGCCCTACAGGTGACCCCTATAATTCACCCCTCCACTTT
.	.	TRBV2	15	TRBJ2-7	CASSEGLGEVYEQYF	TGTGCCAGCAGTGAGGGTCTCGGGGAGGTCTACGAGCAGTACTTC
TRBD1	few	TRBV5-1	12	TRBJ2-7	CASADRAHEQYF	TGCGCCAGTGCGGACAGGGCCCACGAGCAGTACTTC
.	few	TRBV12-3/TRBV12-4	13	TRBJ2-7	CASSLGGPLEQYF	TGTGCCAGCAGTTTGGGAGGCCCTCTCGAGCAGTACTTC
TRBD2	few	TRBV20-1	17	TRBJ2-7	CSARDPLAGGAPYEQYF	TGCAGTGCTAGAGATCCCCTAGCGGGGGGTGCGCCGTACGAGCAGTACTTC